This record concerns one T cell receptor (beta chain) sequence. Unmatched junction bases numbered 9, after V lost 10 bases and J lost 2 bases. This CDR3 comprises 14 residues. Germline V gene data show CDR1 as SGHTA and CDR2 as FQGNSA. The entry originates in a study of shared clonotypes between healthy human individuals. On the study more broadly: With ages of 18 to 49, the donors were a couple of women and a few men.

Only in-frame clones appear in the TCRdb table, and some are missing; sequencing was by immunoSEQ multiplex PCR. The sample holds roughly 2,000,000 clones, about 95% seen once. CD45RO-negative, CCR7-positively selected cells formed the naive CD8 fraction, excluding terminally differentiated effector memory CD45RA+ cells. This sequence joins TRBV7-2 and TRBJ2-5; the match to TRBD1 covers 8 bases. The source is a man between 18 and 29 years old in good health. The specimen sequenced was naive CD8+ T cells sorted from blood. The DNA of the CDR3 is TGTGCCACCGGACAGGGCTTCTCTCAAGAGACCCAGTACTTC. Translation gives CATGQGFSQETQYF.